A single sample gave rise to the 17 T cell receptor beta chains below, sequenced in a study of blood T cell repertoires in COVID-19. The protocol was immunoSEQ multiplex PCR, while the TCRdb copy is restricted to in-frame clones and leaves out a portion. The profile shows 380,000 or so clones, approximately 91% of them singletons. Sequencing used PBMCs or T cells enriched from blood (not recorded which). The receptors originated from a woman aged 40 to 50 with acute COVID-19.

The chain employs TRBV6-5 and TRBJ1-5; 9 bases match TRBD1. CDR1 and CDR2 (germline): MNHEY, SVGAGI. The CDR3 contains 14 residues. Germline trimming cut 6 bases from V and 4 bases from J; bases unmatched to any gene: 4. The CDR3 is CASSPGQGNQPQHF. CDR3 coding DNA: TGTGCCAGCAGCCCCGGACAGGGGAATCAGCCCCAGCATTTT.

The chain links TRBV7-7 to TRBJ2-1; a possible D gene is TRBD2 (5 bases). V was cut by 5 bases and J by 9 bases, with 14 bases left in between. Germline-derived CDR1 and CDR2 are SSHAT and FNYEAQ (reference sequence). The CDR3 length is 13 residues. This CDR3 reads CASSPTSGGEQFF. Written as DNA, the CDR3 is TGTGCCAGCAGCCCTACTAGTGGCGGTGAGCAGTTCTTC. The entire variable domain, with the rest obtained from reference TRBV7-7 and TRBJ2-1, is as follows: GAGVSQSPRYKVTKRGQDVTLRCDPISSHATLYWYQQALGQGPEFLTYFNYEAQPDKSGLPSDRFSAERPEGSISTLTIQRTEQRDSAMYRCASSPTSGGEQFFGPGTRLTVL.

This clone was detected once. The chain combines TRBV28 with TRBJ1-2, with 10 bases that match TRBD1. Germline-derived CDR1 and CDR2 are MDHEN and SYDVKM. J lost 7 bases, V lost 6 bases, and 5 bases had no gene match. The CDR3 is made up of 13 amino acids. The CDR3 DNA follows: TGTGCCAGCAGAGACAGGGGGCGTCGTGGCTACACCTTC. This gives the protein CASRDRGRRGYTF.

Comments on this clone: Its ends do not fully match the called genes, so a read error is possible. This sequence joins TRBV18 and TRBJ2-4; TRBD1 is a possible D gene (6 bases). The CDR3 sequence is 17 residues long. Germline V gene lookup returns CDR1 KGHSH and CDR2 LQKENI. Here the CDR3 DNA reads TGTGCCAGCTCACACCAGGGGTCGAGGGGCCCCAAGAACATTCAGTACTTC. Translating it yields CASSHQGSRGPKNIQYF.

In the case of this clone: Other nucleotide sequences from this sample produce the same CDR3. This rearrangement joins TRBV30 to TRBJ1-3; 7 positions match TRBD1. The CDR3 extends over 12 amino acids. The V gene's germline CDR1 is GTSNPN and CDR2 SVGIG (reference sequence). V lost 5 bases to trimming and J lost 4 bases; unmatched junction nucleotides: 2. In DNA, the CDR3 is TGTGCCTGGGGGACAGTGGGAAACACCATATATTTT. Its translation: CAWGTVGNTIYF.

The V gene is TRBV18, the J gene TRBJ2-7; possible D gene TRBD1, 5 bases. V was shortened by 2 bases and J by 7 bases, with 12 bases between the two germline ends. CDR1 and CDR2 (germline): KGHSH, LQKENI. There are 13 residues in the CDR3. The CDR3 DNA reads TGTGCCAGCTCACCATCTCGAGACAGAGAGCAGTACTTC. Translated: CASSPSRDREQYF.

This chain uses TRBV30 with TRBJ1-5; TRBD1 agrees at 12 bases. The CDR3 loop spans 14 amino acids. Trimming cost V 5 bases and J 6 bases; bases outside gene matches: 5. Germline V gene data show CDR1 as GTSNPN and CDR2 as SVGIG (reference sequence). CDR3 amino acids: CAWGTGGFGQPQHF. CDR3 sequence (DNA): TGTGCCTGGGGGACAGGGGGCTTTGGTCAGCCCCAGCATTTT.

V gene TRBV27 combines with J gene TRBJ2-5; 7 bases agree with TRBD1. The CDR3 loop spans 15 amino acids. J gave up 4 bases and V 7 bases, and 12 bases lay outside the gene matches. The germline CDR1 and CDR2 sequences are MNHEY and SMNVEV (reference sequence). CDR3 loop: CASKKTQGILETQYF. For the CDR3, the DNA is TGTGCCAGCAAGAAAACACAGGGGATTTTAGAGACCCAGTACTTC.

The chain employs TRBV7-9 and TRBJ2-3; 8 positions agree with TRBD2. Trimming at V came to 1 base and at J to 5 bases, leaving 8 bases not matched to a gene. Germline assignment: CDR1 SEHNR and CDR2 FQNEAQ (reference sequence). The length of the CDR3 is 16 residues. Here the CDR3 DNA reads TGTGCCAGCAGCTTAGTGTTGGCGGGGGGCGGAGATACGCAGTATTTT. This gives the protein CASSLVLAGGGDTQYF.

This chain links TRBV24-1 with TRBJ2-1; TRBD1 matches 9 bases. The length of the CDR3 is 15 residues. The V gene end was trimmed by 12 bases and the J gene end by 3 bases; junction bases not matched to a gene: 11. The germline gives CDR1 KGHDR, CDR2 SFDVKD. As DNA, the CDR3 is TGTGCCCTTAGAGGCGGGGACAGGGTCTACAATGAGCAGTTCTTC. This encodes CALRGGDRVYNEQFF.

The sample holds one count of this clone. The J gene is TRBJ1-6, the V gene TRBV6-5; D call uncertain. V shed 6 bases and J shed 8 bases, with 11 bases lying between them. The CDR3 contains 13 residues. Germline assignment: CDR1 MNHEY and CDR2 SVGAGI. CDR3 sequence (DNA): TGTGCCAGCAGACGGGAATCCTATTCACCCCTCCACTTT. Translating it yields CASRRESYSPLHF.

V usage is TRBV6-6 and J usage is TRBJ2-7; 7 positions agree with TRBD1. The CDR3 consists of 14 residues. The V segment lost 7 bases and the J segment 4 bases; nucleotides outside the gene matches: 10. CDR1 is MNHNY, CDR2 SVGAGI, per germline (reference sequence). The chain's CDR3 is CASTGDRVEYEQYF. CDR3 DNA: TGTGCCAGCACCGGCGACAGGGTGGAGTACGAGCAGTACTTC.

V is TRBV9 and J is TRBJ1-2; 9 nucleotides line up with TRBD1. The CDR3 runs 16 residues. From germline, CDR1 is SGDLS and CDR2 YYNGEE. V lost 0 bases to trimming and J lost 2 bases; unmatched junction nucleotides: 5. In nucleotides, the CDR3 is TGTGCCAGCAGCGTAGCTGAAACAGGGGGCAACTATGGCTACACCTTC. Translation: CASSVAETGGNYGYTF. The full variable domain, rest sourced from reference TRBV9 and TRBJ1-2, is DSGVTQTPKHLITATGQRVTLRCSPRSGDLSVYWYQQSLDQGLQFLIQYYNGEERAKGNILERFSAQQFPDLHSELNLSSLELGDSALYFCASSVAETGGNYGYTFGSGTRLTVV.

The gene calls are TRBV24-1 and TRBJ2-5; TRBD1 aligns across 7 bases. The CDR3 has 14 amino acids. From germline, CDR1 is KGHDR and CDR2 SFDVKD. Trimming removed 7 bases from V and 2 bases from J; junction bases left unmatched: 6. This CDR3 is CATSERGQQETQYF. The CDR3 DNA follows: TGTGCCACCAGCGAACGGGGACAGCAAGAGACCCAGTACTTC.

The rearrangement links TRBV5-1 to TRBJ2-3, with 9 positions matching TRBD2. CDR3 length: 15 amino acids. With 4 bases clipped from V and 2 bases from J, the junction kept 5 bases outside the gene matches. The germline V gene has CDR1 SGHRS and CDR2 YFSETQ. The CDR3 region has the DNA TGCGCCAGCAGCGAGATAGCGGGGGTCACAGATACGCAGTATTTT. This translates into CASSEIAGVTDTQYF.

The rearrangement links TRBV7-2 to TRBJ1-5; the D gene is possibly TRBD1 (5 bases). V lost 2 bases to trimming and J lost 6 bases, with 8 bases between them. There are 13 residues in the CDR3. Germline values: CDR1 SGHTA, CDR2 FQGNSA. The CDR3 region is CASSLYRFQPQHF. CDR3 in DNA: TGTGCCAGCAGCTTATACAGGTTTCAGCCCCAGCATTTT. Supplemented by reference TRBV7-2 and TRBJ1-5, the full variable domain reads GAGVSQSPSNKVTEKGKDVELRCDPISGHTALYWYRQSLGQGLEFLIYFQGNSAPDKSGLPSDRFSAERTGGSVSTLTIQRTQQEDSAVYLCASSLYRFQPQHFGDGTRLSIL.

The V and J genes are TRBV12-3 or TRBV12-4 and TRBJ1-2; D uncertain. V lost 3 bases and J 8 bases, leaving 13 bases between the germline ends. CDR3 length: 13 residues. In DNA, the CDR3 is TGTGCCAGCAGTTTTTACCGGTCTGAGGGCTACACCTTC. Encoded protein: CASSFYRSEGYTF.